A single sample gave rise to the 4 T cell receptor beta chains below, sequenced in a study of OX40 agonist ivuxolimab in advanced cancers. Clones were sequenced by immunoSEQ multiplex PCR, and TCRdb holds only the in-frame ones, with some missing. The data show over 55,000 clones, 80% to 90% seen once. The specimen comprised CD4+ or CD8+ T cells sorted from blood, sampled in a trial of the OX40 agonist ivuxolimab. These TCRs come from an adult with an advanced solid tumor such as melanoma, head and neck, liver or kidney cancer.

A single count supports this clone. The rearrangement joins TRBV2 to TRBJ2-5; TRBD1 agrees at 8 bases. The germline CDR1 and CDR2 sequences are SNHLY and FYNNEI. The CDR3 extends over 14 amino acids. The junction had 9 bases not matched to a gene; V was cut back by 7 bases and J by 5 bases. The CDR3, as DNA: TGTGCCAGCACCCGGACAGGGAAGGGGGAGACCCAGTACTTC. The encoded protein is CASTRTGKGETQYF.

The chain is built from TRBV29-1 and TRBJ1-1; tentatively, D is TRBD1 (5 bases). The CDR3 consists of 13 residues. V was clipped by 7 bases and J by 7 bases, with 19 bases between them. Germline CDR1 is SQVTM and CDR2 is ANQGSEA. The DNA of the CDR3 is TGCAGCGGGGCGAAAGGTGGGACTTTTGAAGCTTTCTTT. Translation gives CSGAKGGTFEAFF.

The chain carries TRBV5-6 and TRBJ1-2; 12 nucleotides match TRBD1. V lost 3 bases and J lost 3; bases outside the gene matches: 6. The CDR3 totals 16 residues. Germline values: CDR1 SGHDT, CDR2 YYEEEE. This CDR3 is CASSWSGTGGDYGYTF. CDR3 nucleotides: TGTGCCAGCAGCTGGTCCGGGACAGGGGGCGACTATGGCTACACCTTC.

J is TRBJ2-1 and V is TRBV5-4; 8 positions agree with TRBD1. V was clipped by 0 bases and J by 9 bases; unmatched bases: 8. Germline V gives CDR1 SGHNT, CDR2 YYREEE (reference sequence). This CDR3 comprises 15 residues. The CDR3 bases are TGTGCCAGCAGCTTGGCTTTGGGACAGGCCAGTGAGCAGTTCTTC. This encodes CASSLALGQASEQFF.